This T cell receptor beta chain is drawn from a study of T cell responses to AZD1222 COVID-19 vaccine. Broader study findings: Repertoires were obtained solely post-peak T cell response.

The sample holds a few counts of this clone. Its antigen remains unknown. Germline is not matched at one junction end, which may reflect a read error. The repertoire was sequenced with immunoSEQ multiplex PCR; TCRdb's copy has only in-frame clones and lacks some. Of about 18,000 clones listed, roughly 86% were seen once; the top ten hold 8.5% to 9%. This CDR3 region has 16 residues. The germline gives CDR1 SGHTA, CDR2 FQGNSA. The specimen comprised peripheral blood, sampled 28 days after the second AZD1222 dose. The chain combines TRBV7-2 with TRBJ1-1; TRBD1 is a possible D gene (6 bases). This TCR derives from an adult who received the AZD1222 COVID-19 vaccine. CDR3 loop: CASTLSGGRWDTEAFF. Written as DNA, the CDR3 is TGTGCCAGCACCTTATCCGGGGGGCGGTGGGACACTGAAGCTTTCTTT.